A single sample is the source of the 31 T cell receptor beta chains below, sequenced in a study of blood T cell repertoires in COVID-19. Using immunoSEQ multiplex PCR, the repertoire was profiled, and TCRdb retains in-frame clones only, with some absent. The sample yields 95,000 to 110,000 clones, over 75% seen once. Sequenced material: peripheral blood. These receptor sequences come from a human donor in a cohort sampled during active COVID-19.

The chain employs TRBV6-2 or TRBV6-3 and TRBJ2-1, with unresolved D. The CDR3 consists of 14 residues. Germline V lookup: CDR1 MNHEY, CDR2 SVGEGT. Trimming removed 4 bases from V and 4 bases from J, with 11 bases in between. DNA of the CDR3: TGTGCCAGCAGTTTTGGGCAGGAATACAATGAGCAGTTCTTC. Its protein is CASSFGQEYNEQFF.

V gene TRBV30 combines with J gene TRBJ2-7; the match to TRBD2 covers 7 bases. The CDR3 is 14 residues long. CDR1 and CDR2 from the germline V gene are GTSNPN and SVGIG (reference sequence). J lost 12 bases, V lost 6 bases, and 20 bases had no gene match. The CDR3 protein is CACVRGASGIQVYF. In nucleotides, the CDR3 is TGTGCCTGCGTGCGAGGGGCTAGCGGTATTCAAGTGTACTTC.

The J gene is TRBJ2-2, the V gene TRBV29-1; TRBD1 aligns across 11 bases. This CDR3 is built from 13 residues. Trimming took 7 bases from V and 4 from J; bases not matched to a gene: 2. CDR1 is SQVTM, CDR2 ANQGSEA, per germline. The CDR3 sequence is CSADRGRTGELFF. CDR3 DNA sequence: TGCAGCGCGGACAGGGGGCGCACCGGGGAGCTGTTTTTT.

This clone was seen a handful of times. The CDR3 bases are TGTGCCAGTAGGAATGGGCATCCCGGGGAGCTGTTTTTT. Residues: CASRNGHPGELFF. The genes are TRBV19 and TRBJ2-2; D not certain. This CDR3 has 13 residues. CDR1 and CDR2 from the germline V gene are LNHDA and SQIVND (reference sequence). Trimming took 6 bases from V and 6 from J, leaving 11 bases between them.

The chain links TRBV24-1 to TRBJ2-3; 10 bases align to TRBD2. This CDR3 is 17 amino acids long. J gave up 2 bases and V 6 bases, and 10 bases lay outside the gene matches. In germline, CDR1 is KGHDR, CDR2 SFDVKD. The CDR3 sequence is CATSSSTSGDITDTQYF. CDR3 sequence (DNA): TGTGCCACCAGTTCATCCACTAGCGGGGATATCACAGATACGCAGTATTTT.

The chain recombines TRBV29-1 with TRBJ2-5; TRBD1 matches 9 bases. This CDR3 spans 14 amino acids. The V and J ends lost 5 bases and 2 bases, in that order; junction bases with no gene match: 6. Germline CDR1 SQVTM, CDR2 ANQGSEA. The CDR3 DNA reads TGCAGCGTTCCACAGGGGGCGCGGCAAGAGACCCAGTACTTC. It encodes CSVPQGARQETQYF.

The genes are TRBV3-1 (or the pseudogene TRBV3-2) and TRBJ2-7; D is ambiguous. CDR3 length: 15 residues. Trimming cost V 1 base and J 0 bases, with 10 bases left between them. Germline-derived CDR1 and CDR2 are LGHDT and YNNKEL (reference sequence). CDR3 coding DNA: TGTGCCAGCAGCCAAGTCGCGAGGAGCTCCTACGAGCAGTACTTC. Amino acid sequence: CASSQVARSSYEQYF.

The rearrangement uses TRBV6-1 and TRBJ1-2, with 7 nucleotides matching TRBD1. V dropped 1 base and J dropped 4; count of bases not matched to a gene: 6. Germline values: CDR1 MNHNS, CDR2 SASEGT. There are 15 residues in the CDR3. CDR3 nucleotides: TGTGCCAGCAGTGAAGAGGGACAGTCCTTCTATGGCTACACCTTC. This codes for CASSEEGQSFYGYTF.

The rearrangement uses TRBV21-1 and TRBJ2-5; the listed D gene, TRBD1, was not tested against the DNA. TRBV21-1 constitutes a pseudogene. This CDR3 region has 14 residues. CDR3 region: CASSKDNRKETQYF. The CDR3 region has the DNA TGTGCCAGCAGCAAAGATAACAGGAAAGAGACCCAGTACTTC.

This rearrangement joins TRBV4-1 to TRBJ1-1; maybe TRBD1 (6 bases). V shed 0 bases and J shed 3 bases, with 11 bases lying between them. The CDR3 is 15 amino acids. Germline V gene sequence: CDR1 MGHRA, CDR2 YSYEKL. Here the CDR3 reads CASSQDEAGDTEAFF. For the CDR3, the DNA is TGCGCCAGCAGCCAAGATGAAGCAGGGGACACTGAAGCTTTCTTT.

The chain uses TRBV6-5 and TRBJ2-2; 10 bases agree with TRBD2. The CDR3 runs 15 residues. Per germline, CDR1 MNHEY and CDR2 SVGAGI. V shed 6 bases, J shed 5 bases, and the junction held 6 bases outside the gene matches. CDR3 in amino acids: CASRAGGRRTGELFF. In DNA, the CDR3 is TGTGCCAGCAGAGCGGGAGGGCGTCGAACCGGGGAGCTGTTTTTT.

This sequence joins TRBV7-8 and TRBJ1-4; no definite D call. Germline values: CDR1 SGHVS, CDR2 FQNEAQ. There are 13 residues in the CDR3. Trimming removed 5 bases from V and 2 bases from J, with 6 bases in between. The DNA for the CDR3 is TGTGCCAGCAGCATCGGGACTAATGAAAAACTGTTTTTT. Translation gives CASSIGTNEKLFF.

The CDR3 bases are TGCAGTGCTATCCGTTACAATGAGCAGTTCTTC. Encoded protein: CSAIRYNEQFF. This chain uses TRBV20-1 with TRBJ2-1; D unclear. Germline V lookup: CDR1 DFQATT, CDR2 SNEGSKA (reference sequence). The CDR3 sequence is 11 residues long. With 4 bases removed from V and 4 bases from J, the gap between germline ends came to 5 bases.

The chain uses TRBV27 and TRBJ2-7; D is perhaps TRBD2 (6 bases). Trimming cost V 5 bases and J 2 bases, with 10 bases left between them. Per the germline V gene, CDR1 is MNHEY and CDR2 is SMNVEV (reference sequence). CDR3 length: 13 amino acids. The CDR3 spells CASSVREPYEQYF. The CDR3 bases are TGTGCCAGCAGTGTCCGGGAGCCCTACGAGCAGTACTTC.

V and J are TRBV28 and TRBJ2-7; 12 nucleotides match TRBD2. V was clipped by 9 bases and J by 7 bases; unmatched bases: 16. Per germline, CDR1 MDHEN and CDR2 SYDVKM. The CDR3 totals 16 residues. The CDR3 DNA follows: TGTGCCAGTTCGGACCCCGGACTAGCGGGGCAGGGGGAGCAGTACTTC. Translation gives CASSDPGLAGQGEQYF.

The V call is TRBV2, the J call TRBJ2-2; 7 bases map to TRBD2. Looked up from germline, CDR1 is SNHLY and CDR2 is FYNNEI. The V and J ends lost 6 bases and 6 bases, in that order; junction bases with no gene match: 7. This CDR3 has 14 amino acids. This CDR3 reads CASSLLAGAGELFF. DNA for the CDR3: TGTGCCAGCAGCCTCCTGGCGGGGGCCGGGGAGCTGTTTTTT. Together with reference TRBV2 and TRBJ2-2, the CDR3 gives the full variable domain: EPEVTQTPSHQVTQMGQEVILRCVPISNHLYFYWYRQILGQKVEFLVSFYNNEISEKSEIFDDQFSVERPDGSNFTLKIRSTKLEDSAMYFCASSLLAGAGELFFGEGSRLTVL.

The chain recombines TRBV6-5 with TRBJ1-2; possibly TRBD1 for D (6 bases). The germline V and J ends were trimmed by 4 bases and 6 bases, with 18 bases remaining between them. The germline V gene encodes CDR1 MNHEY and CDR2 SVGAGI. This CDR3 has 15 amino acids. In DNA form, the CDR3 reads TGTGCCAGCAGTTCCCCGGAGACAGGAAGAAATGGCTACACCTTC. Translating it yields CASSSPETGRNGYTF.

The chain has TRBV24-1 and TRBJ2-1, with 7 nucleotides matching TRBD2. This CDR3 is built from 16 residues. The V segment lost 1 base and the J segment 9 bases; nucleotides outside the gene matches: 11. Looked up from germline, CDR1 is KGHDR and CDR2 is SFDVKD. As DNA, the CDR3 is TGTGCCACCAGTGATTTTGGGACTCTTCAGCGGGGTGAGCAGTTCTTC. This codes for CATSDFGTLQRGEQFF.

The chain uses TRBV11-2 and TRBJ1-2; 10 positions match TRBD1. CDR3 length: 15 residues. The germline V gene has CDR1 SGHAT and CDR2 FQNNGV. Trimming cost V 5 bases and J 5 bases; bases outside gene matches: 8. CDR3 residues: CASSTRTGGEYGYTF. For the CDR3, the DNA is TGTGCCAGCAGCACCCGGACAGGGGGGGAATATGGCTACACCTTC.

V and J are TRBV6-1 and TRBJ2-1, with TRBD2 matching 8 bases. In germline, CDR1 is MNHNS, CDR2 SASEGT. The CDR3 is made up of 16 amino acids. The trim removed 1 base at V and 7 bases at J, leaving 9 bases unmatched. In nucleotides, the CDR3 is TGTGCCAGCAGTGAAGGGACGGGGGGGCCATGGAATGAGCAGTTCTTC. Amino acids: CASSEGTGGPWNEQFF.

The V call is TRBV29-1, the J call TRBJ2-1; 15 bases map to TRBD2. Trimming cost V 0 bases and J 0 bases; bases outside gene matches: 6. In germline, CDR1 is SQVTM, CDR2 ANQGSEA. The CDR3 length is 19 residues. CDR3 DNA sequence: TGCAGCGTTGAAGATGGGACTAGCGGGAGGCCCAGCTCCTACAATGAGCAGTTCTTC. Its translation: CSVEDGTSGRPSSYNEQFF.

CDR3 in DNA: TGTGCCAGCAGTGCCGCGCTTGGGCTAGCGCGCACAGATACGCAGTATTTT. Translating gives CASSAALGLARTDTQYF. V and J are TRBV6-1 and TRBJ2-3, with D maybe TRBD2 (6 bases). The germline CDR1 and CDR2 sequences are MNHNS and SASEGT. The CDR3 totals 17 residues. The V gene lost 4 bases and the J gene lost 1 base, with 18 bases spanning the gap.

The DNA of the CDR3 is TGTGCCAGCAGTTATATGGGGGGGTACGAGCAGTACTTC. Protein product: CASSYMGGYEQYF. The J gene is TRBJ2-7, the V gene TRBV6-5; 7 bases are a match to TRBD2. CDR3 length: 13 amino acids. CDR1 MNHEY and CDR2 SVGAGI come from the germline V gene. Trimming took 3 bases from V and 4 from J; bases not matched to a gene: 3.

This chain connects TRBV5-4 to TRBJ1-2, with 7 bases matching TRBD1. Trimming cost V 3 bases and J 8 bases; bases outside gene matches: 7. The CDR3 totals 13 residues. CDR1 and CDR2 from the germline V gene are SGHNT and YYREEE (reference sequence). In DNA form, the CDR3 reads TGTGCCAGCAGCTACACAGGGGAGTTGGGCTACACCTTC. Its translation is CASSYTGELGYTF.

V gene TRBV7-9 combines with J gene TRBJ2-3; 10 positions match TRBD1. V lost 0 bases and J lost 3; bases outside the gene matches: 0. There are 15 residues in the CDR3. In germline, CDR1 is SEHNR, CDR2 FQNEAQ (reference sequence). CDR3 coding DNA: TGTGCCAGCAGCTTAGCGGGACAGGGGACAGATACGCAGTATTTT. Encoded protein: CASSLAGQGTDTQYF.

The rearrangement uses TRBV24-1 and TRBJ2-1; 7 positions match TRBD1. Germline-derived CDR1 and CDR2 are KGHDR and SFDVKD. CDR3 length equals 15 residues. V lost 4 bases and J lost 1; bases outside the gene matches: 3. DNA of the CDR3: TGTGCCACCAGTGACGTCAGGGGGTCCTACAATGAGCAGTTCTTC. Protein product: CATSDVRGSYNEQFF.

In its sample, this clone was seen once. This chain connects TRBV18 to TRBJ2-2; 16 nucleotides line up with TRBD2. The CDR3 has 20 amino acids. V lost 0 bases and J lost 0; bases outside the gene matches: 4. CDR1 and CDR2 from the germline V gene are KGHSH and LQKENI. The CDR3 region has the DNA TGTGCCAGCTCACCACCGGGACTAGCGGGAGGGCAAGCGAACACCGGGGAGCTGTTTTTT. As protein: CASSPPGLAGGQANTGELFF.

This chain uses TRBV7-9 with TRBJ2-3; TRBD2 aligns across 8 bases. Trimming took 6 bases from V and 4 from J; bases not matched to a gene: 3. Germline loops: CDR1 SEHNR, CDR2 FQNEAQ (reference sequence). The CDR3 consists of 13 residues. The CDR3 protein is CASSSTSADTQYF. CDR3 DNA sequence: TGTGCCAGCAGTTCGACTAGCGCAGATACGCAGTATTTT. Looking up the rest from reference TRBV7-9 and TRBJ2-3 gives the full variable domain: DTGVSQNPRHKITKRGQNVTFRCDPISEHNRLYWYRQTLGQGPEFLTYFQNEAQLEKSRLLSDRFSAERPKGSFSTLEIQRTEQGDSAMYLCASSSTSADTQYFGPGTRLTVL.

V gene TRBV19 combines with J gene TRBJ1-1, with D tentatively TRBD1 (6 bases). The CDR3 runs to 15 residues. Germline V gives CDR1 LNHDA, CDR2 SQIVND (reference sequence). V lost 0 bases to trimming and J lost 0 bases, with 8 bases between them. The CDR3 loop reads CASSIDQGLNTEAFF. The CDR3 bases are TGTGCCAGTAGTATAGATCAGGGGCTGAACACTGAAGCTTTCTTT.

CDR3 in amino acids: CASSYGTKGDTQYF. The CDR3 coding sequence is TGTGCCAGCAGTTACGGCACTAAGGGGGATACGCAGTATTTT. V usage is TRBV6-2 or TRBV6-3 and J usage is TRBJ2-3, with a weak D call TRBD1 (5 bases). The V and J ends lost 2 bases and 6 bases respectively, with 12 bases between them. In germline, CDR1 is MNHEY, CDR2 SVGEGT. The CDR3 covers 14 residues.

The rearrangement links TRBV2 to TRBJ1-2; tentatively, D is TRBD1 (5 bases). The germline gives CDR1 SNHLY, CDR2 FYNNEI. The CDR3 runs to 12 residues. Trimming shortened V by 6 bases and J by 3 bases, and 8 bases separated the two germline ends. CDR3 in DNA: TGTGCCAGCAGCAGGGAAGACTATGGCTACACCTTC. Protein product: CASSREDYGYTF.